These 3 T cell receptor beta chains came from one sample sequenced in a study of T cell repertoires in cytomegalovirus infection. Each CDR3 protein gets one entry after TCRdb re-called the reads with MiXCR. The data show roughly 990,000 distinct CDR3 sequences, approximately 33% seen once. No cognate antigen is known for these TCRs. Sequenced here: cultured CD8+ T cells from PBMCs, sampled from culture after CMV antigen stimulation. These receptors all come from a human donor in good health (CMV status not recorded). Some clones in this sample may be carry-over from other donors' samples.

This clonotype was seen a single time. This chain links TRBV4-1 with TRBJ1-2; D gene unclear. Germline V gene lookup returns CDR1 MGHRA and CDR2 YSYEKL. V lost 2 bases and J lost 3, with 7 bases in between. This CDR3 is built from 13 residues. The CDR3: CASSQTVYYGYTF. In DNA form, the CDR3 reads TGCGCCAGCAGCCAAACAGTGTACTATGGCTACACCTTC.

The V call is TRBV4-1, the J call TRBJ2-1; TRBD1 is a possible D gene (7 bases). The germline gives CDR1 MGHRA, CDR2 YSYEKL. V was clipped by 0 bases and J by 4 bases, with 13 bases between them. The CDR3 extends over 16 amino acids. The CDR3 sequence: CASSQDAGGWYNEQFF. CDR3 coding DNA: TGCGCCAGCAGCCAAGATGCAGGGGGGTGGTACAATGAGCAGTTCTTC.

The rearrangement uses TRBV27 and TRBJ1-2, with D maybe TRBD1 (5 bases). This CDR3 region has 15 residues. Trimming left V 5 bases short and J 9 bases short, with 22 bases between. Per the germline V gene, CDR1 is MNHEY and CDR2 is SMNVEV (reference sequence). The DNA of the CDR3 is TGTGCCAGCAGTCATATGCCTCAGGGCCAGAGTAGCTACACCTTC. As protein: CASSHMPQGQSSYTF.